These 20 T cell receptor beta chains originate from one sample sequenced in a study of pediatric ulcerative colitis. One to two pinch biopsies were taken from the rectum during colonoscopy. Profiling relied on immunoSEQ multiplex PCR, and the TCRdb table lists in-frame clones only, not all of them. Of tens of thousands of clones in the sample, 60% to 75% were seen once. Sequencing input: gut tissue. The receptor source for this set is a boy aged 5-17 years with moderate ulcerative colitis.

The genes are TRBV28 and TRBJ2-1; D unresolved. The CDR3 has 15 residues. CDR1 and CDR2 from the germline V gene are MDHEN and SYDVKM. V shed 2 bases and J shed 0 bases, with 8 bases lying between them. The CDR3 sequence is CASSLSHSSYNEQFF. As DNA, the CDR3 is TGTGCCAGCAGTTTAAGCCACAGCTCCTACAATGAGCAGTTCTTC.

The V and J genes are TRBV7-2 and TRBJ2-7; 8 nucleotides align to TRBD2. In germline, CDR1 is SGHTA, CDR2 FQGNSA. V was clipped by 5 bases and J by 3 bases; unmatched bases: 6. This CDR3 region has 14 residues. CDR3 in amino acids: CASSPSGGGYEQYF. CDR3 DNA sequence: TGTGCCAGCAGCCCCTCGGGGGGGGGCTACGAGCAGTACTTC.

This chain links TRBV12-5 with TRBJ1-2; 8 bases are shared with TRBD1. The germline V gene has CDR1 LGHNT and CDR2 FRNRAP. J lost 3 bases, V lost 0 bases, and 15 bases had no gene match. This CDR3 spans 19 amino acids. The CDR3 here is CASGLVSVAGGETDYGYTF. In DNA form, the CDR3 reads TGTGCTAGTGGTTTGGTATCTGTGGCAGGGGGCGAAACGGACTATGGCTACACCTTC. Looking up the rest from reference TRBV12-5 and TRBJ1-2 gives the full variable domain: DARVTQTPRHKVTEMGQEVTMRCQPILGHNTVFWYRQTMMQGLELLAYFRNRAPLDDSGMPKDRFSAEMPDATLATLKIQPSEPRDSAVYFCASGLVSVAGGETDYGYTFGSGTRLTVV.

This CDR3 reads CASSLSSIPYGYTF. As DNA, the CDR3 is TGTGCCAGCAGCTTATCGTCGATTCCTTATGGCTACACCTTC. The V gene is TRBV11-2, the J gene TRBJ1-2; unclear D gene. Germline CDR1 is SGHAT and CDR2 is FQNNGV. The V end lost 2 bases, the J end lost 5 bases, and 12 bases lay between the germline ends. This CDR3 is 14 amino acids long.

The chain combines TRBV9 with TRBJ2-5; 11 nucleotides match TRBD2. This CDR3 is built from 17 residues. Germline V CDR1 and CDR2: SGDLS, YYNGEE. Germline trimming cut 0 bases from V and 5 bases from J; bases unmatched to any gene: 9. The CDR3 region has the DNA TGTGCCAGCAGCGTAGTTACTAGCGGGGGCCTGGGGGAGACCCAGTACTTC. Its translation: CASSVVTSGGLGETQYF.

CDR3 nucleotides: TGCGCCAGCAGCTTGGCCGAGGCAGCCCCCTACGAGCAGTACTTC. This codes for CASSLAEAAPYEQYF. This chain joins TRBV5-1 and TRBJ2-7; D gene unclear. The germline V gene has CDR1 SGHRS and CDR2 YFSETQ. This CDR3 comprises 15 residues. The ends were cut back, 0 bases at V and 2 bases at J, with 12 bases in the middle.

This chain uses TRBV23-1 with TRBJ2-7, with 8 bases that match TRBD1. TRBV23-1 is recorded as an ORF, its role being uncertain. There are 16 residues in the CDR3. V shed 6 bases, J shed 0 bases, and the junction held 10 bases outside the gene matches. CDR3 sequence reads: CASRTGAPISSYEQYF. The CDR3, as DNA: TGCGCCAGCAGGACAGGGGCCCCTATAAGCTCCTACGAGCAGTACTTC.

The genes are TRBV11-3 and TRBJ2-5; unclear D gene. CDR1 and CDR2 (germline): SGHNT, YENEEA. There are 12 residues in the CDR3. V gave up 5 bases and J gave up 5 bases, with 9 bases separating them. Here the CDR3 DNA reads TGTGCCAGCAGCGAGAACTCGGAGACCCAGTACTTC. It is translated as CASSENSETQYF.

V gene TRBV11-2 combines with J gene TRBJ2-3; TRBD1 aligns across 9 bases. V lost 5 bases to trimming and J lost 5 bases; unmatched junction nucleotides: 14. Per the germline V gene, CDR1 is SGHAT and CDR2 is FQNNGV. The CDR3 runs to 17 residues. The CDR3 region is CASSRGPGQGFLDTQYF. The CDR3, as DNA: TGTGCCAGCAGCAGGGGACCGGGACAGGGATTTCTAGATACGCAGTATTTT.

This clone has just a few counts. V is TRBV19 and J is TRBJ2-7; D not resolved. The CDR3 runs to 13 residues. V was pared by 5 bases and J by 3 bases, with 11 bases between. In germline, CDR1 is LNHDA, CDR2 SQIVND (reference sequence). Here the CDR3 reads CASSLDQFYEQYF. The DNA of the CDR3 is TGTGCCAGTAGTTTGGACCAGTTCTACGAGCAGTACTTC.

This clone has only a few counts. The V call is TRBV19, the J call TRBJ1-5; D perhaps matches TRBD1 (5 bases). This CDR3 spans 15 amino acids. Germline loops: CDR1 LNHDA, CDR2 SQIVND (reference sequence). The V and J ends lost 7 bases and 3 bases respectively, with 16 bases between them. The CDR3 region is CASNTGTAVNQPQHF. As DNA, the CDR3 is TGTGCCAGTAATACCGGGACGGCCGTCAATCAGCCCCAGCATTTT.

The rearrangement links TRBV28 to TRBJ2-5; a possible D gene is TRBD2 (6 bases). The germline gives CDR1 MDHEN, CDR2 SYDVKM. The CDR3 totals 15 residues. Trimming removed 1 base at V and 4 bases at J, with 13 bases between. As DNA, the CDR3 is TGTGCCAGCAGTTTATCCGGGACTTCCAGAGAGACCCAGTACTTC. It yields the protein CASSLSGTSRETQYF.

The gene calls are TRBV7-3 and TRBJ1-1, with D perhaps TRBD1 (5 bases). CDR3 length: 13 amino acids. Germline V gene sequence: CDR1 SGHTA, CDR2 FQGTGA. V lost 4 bases, J lost 5 bases, and 11 bases lay in between. Here the CDR3 DNA reads TGTGCCAGCAGCTCATCCGGGGGAACTGAAGCTTTCTTT. It is translated as CASSSSGGTEAFF.

The chain couples TRBV11-2 to TRBJ2-1; 8 bases match TRBD1. The V segment lost 6 bases and the J segment 9 bases; nucleotides outside the gene matches: 7. CDR1 is SGHAT and CDR2 is FQNNGV in the germline V gene. The CDR3 runs 13 residues. CDR3 protein: CASRGQVRGEQFF. As DNA, the CDR3 is TGTGCCAGCAGGGGACAGGTCCGCGGTGAGCAGTTCTTC.

The chain employs TRBV7-2 and TRBJ1-6; no definite D call. V was pared by 5 bases and J by 5 bases, with 16 bases between. The CDR3 runs to 16 residues. The V gene's germline CDR1 is SGHTA and CDR2 FQGNSA. In DNA, the CDR3 is TGTGCCAGCAGCAAGCACTCGGGATACAATAATTCACCCCTCCACTTT. Translation: CASSKHSGYNNSPLHF.

The genes are TRBV4-1 and TRBJ2-1, with D perhaps TRBD2 (5 bases). The germline V gene encodes CDR1 MGHRA and CDR2 YSYEKL. CDR3 size: 15 residues. Trimming left V 6 bases short and J 0 bases short, with 12 bases between. The DNA for the CDR3 is TGCGCCAGCAGTATAATTAGCGACTCCTACAATGAGCAGTTCTTC. Protein sequence: CASSIISDSYNEQFF.

The chain couples TRBV29-1 to TRBJ1-1, with D possibly being TRBD1 (5 bases). V lost 4 bases to trimming and J lost 2 bases, with 11 bases between them. CDR1 and CDR2 from the germline V gene are SQVTM and ANQGSEA. The CDR3 extends over 13 amino acids. The CDR3 loop is CSVVRDENTEAFF. The DNA for the CDR3 is TGCAGCGTTGTAAGGGACGAAAACACTGAAGCTTTCTTT.

The chain links TRBV12-5 to TRBJ2-7; tentatively, D is TRBD1 or TRBD2 (5 bases each). V lost 1 base and J 2 bases, leaving 15 bases between the germline ends. CDR1 and CDR2 (germline): LGHNT, FRNRAP. The CDR3 totals 16 residues. The CDR3 nucleotides read TGTGCTAGTGGTTTGGCCGGGACCCAAAACCCCTACGAGCAGTACTTC. Encoded protein: CASGLAGTQNPYEQYF.

This rearrangement joins TRBV5-4 to TRBJ1-4; D may be TRBD1 (6 bases). The V end was cut by 0 bases, the J end by 8 bases, with 14 bases between. This CDR3 has 15 residues. Per germline, CDR1 SGHNT and CDR2 YYREEE (reference sequence). The DNA for the CDR3 is TGTGCCAGCAGCTTGGCCACAGGGAATAGCGAAAAACTGTTTTTT. Translated: CASSLATGNSEKLFF.

This clone was detected once. J is TRBJ1-5 and V is TRBV30; 8 nucleotides line up with TRBD1. Germline CDR1 is GTSNPN and CDR2 is SVGIG (reference sequence). V trimming: 4 bases; J trimming: 3 bases; junction bases outside the gene matches: 8. The CDR3 has 15 amino acids. The CDR3 nucleotides are TGTGCCTGGACTTCGGGCAGGGGGCTCAATCAGCCCCAGCATTTT. Protein: CAWTSGRGLNQPQHF.